This T cell receptor beta chain was captured by sequencing in a study of T-cell memory formation after mild COVID-19. Findings and limits, study-wide: Some clones that responded turned up in pre-infection memory, which suggests that cross-reactive memory joined in.

Libraries for TCRalpha and TCRbeta carried sample barcodes and unique molecular identifiers via 5'RACE. TCRdb analysed the 5' RACE reads with MiXCR anew, one entry per CDR3 protein. The profile covers hundreds of thousands of distinct CDR3 sequences, with over 15% appearing a single time and around 13% taken by the ten largest. The CDR3 runs to 13 residues. Germline CDR1 and CDR2: LGHNT and FRNRAP. Trimming left V 1 base short and J 6 bases short, with 7 bases between. This clonotype was counted a few times. The antigen is not known. The chain recombines TRBV12-5 with TRBJ1-5; D ambiguous. The sample comprised PBMCs or a T cell subset sorted from them (not recorded which). This TCR was recovered from an adult woman who had mild COVID-19 (a few samples of this study predate the infection). Cell type and time point are not known. CDR3 in DNA: TGTGCTAGTGGTTTGGGCCGGGGTCAGCCCCAGCATTTT. Protein: CASGLGRGQPQHF.